What follows describes a single TCR beta chain. Different DNA sequences within this sample yield the same CDR3. This sample is part of a study of shared clonotypes between healthy human individuals. In germline, CDR1 is SGDLS, CDR2 YYNGEE. V lost 0 bases, J lost 1 base, and 3 bases stayed unmatched. The CDR3 covers 15 residues. TCRdb's copy holds only in-frame clones and misses some; the assay was immunoSEQ multiplex PCR. This sample has about 2,200,000 clones, with roughly 91% found just once. Selected positively for CCR7 and CD45RO-negative, naive CD8 cells excluded terminally differentiated effector memory CD45RA+ cells.

The genes are TRBV9 and TRBJ1-1; 7 bases match TRBD1. The source is a man aged 18 to 29 in good health. Some clones in this sample may be carry-over from other donors' samples. The specimen sequenced was naive CD8+ T cells from PBMCs. The CDR3 bases are TGTGCCAGCAGCGTAGGGACAGGTGGGAACACTGAAGCTTTCTTT. This gives the protein CASSVGTGGNTEAFF.